The T cell receptor beta chain described here comes from a study of long-term antiretroviral therapy in people with HIV. Study results and caveats: Clones that had undergone expansion before ART prevailed in the repertoire throughout all time points.

One or more pre-ART and two or more post-ART PBMC samples were available from each donor. Running of the v3.0 immunoSEQ assay took place at survey level. TCRdb's copy holds only in-frame clones and misses some; the assay was immunoSEQ multiplex PCR. Of roughly 30,000 clones detected, approximately 85% appear once; the ten largest clones hold under 5%. To note about this clone: Its antigen is not identified.

CDR1 LNHDA and CDR2 SQIVND come from the germline V gene (reference sequence). CDR3 length: 13 residues. V shed 5 bases and J 5 bases; nucleotides not matched to a gene: 5. Source: unsorted PBMCs, taken 0.8 years before starting antiretroviral therapy. The chain is built from TRBV19 and TRBJ2-5; 7 positions match TRBD1. The receptor comes from a young man with HIV. The CDR3 DNA follows: TGTGCCAGTAGTGTCGACAGGGTTGAGACCCAGTACTTC. This encodes CASSVDRVETQYF.